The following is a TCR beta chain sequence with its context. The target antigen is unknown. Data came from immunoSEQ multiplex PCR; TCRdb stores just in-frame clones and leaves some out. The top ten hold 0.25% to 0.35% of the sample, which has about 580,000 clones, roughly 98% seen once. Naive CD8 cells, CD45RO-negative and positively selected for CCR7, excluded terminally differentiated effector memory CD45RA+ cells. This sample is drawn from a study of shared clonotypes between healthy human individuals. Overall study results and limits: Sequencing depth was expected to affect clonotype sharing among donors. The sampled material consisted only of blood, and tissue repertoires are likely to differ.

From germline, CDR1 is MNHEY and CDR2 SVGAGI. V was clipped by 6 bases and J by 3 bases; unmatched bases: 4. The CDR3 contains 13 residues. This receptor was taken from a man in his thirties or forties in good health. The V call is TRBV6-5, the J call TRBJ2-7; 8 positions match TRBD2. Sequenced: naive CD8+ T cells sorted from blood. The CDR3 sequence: CASSSGGHYEQYF. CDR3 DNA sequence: TGTGCCAGCAGCAGCGGGGGACACTACGAGCAGTACTTC.